Following are 18 T cell receptor beta chains from one sample sequenced in a study of long-term antiretroviral therapy in people with HIV. Researchers ran immunoSEQ v3.0 at survey level. Sequencing used immunoSEQ multiplex PCR; TCRdb keeps in-frame clones, though not all of them. The sample lists more than 15,000 clones, around three quarters occurring once. The sequenced sample was unsorted PBMCs, obtained 2.9 years after starting antiretroviral therapy. The origin of the receptors is a woman in her thirties with HIV.

J is TRBJ1-3 and V is TRBV29-1; D is unresolved. Germline assignment: CDR1 SQVTM and CDR2 ANQGSEA. This CDR3 comprises 12 residues. The V gene lost 2 bases and the J gene lost 3 bases, with 5 bases spanning the gap. Here the CDR3 DNA reads TGCAGCGTTGAACAGCTTGGAAACACCATATATTTT. Translated: CSVEQLGNTIYF.

The CDR3 sequence is CASSLDQGSYGYTF. The CDR3 DNA sequence: TGCGCCAGCAGCTTGGATCAGGGGAGCTATGGCTACACCTTC. The V call is TRBV5-1, the J call TRBJ1-2; possible D gene TRBD1, 6 bases. Germline V lookup: CDR1 SGHRS, CDR2 YFSETQ. This CDR3 region has 14 residues. Between the trimmed V and J ends, which lost 0 bases and 4 bases, there was a span of 10 bases.

In nucleotides, the CDR3 is TGTGCCAGCAGCTTGGATCCGGGAACAACTAATGAAAAACTGTTTTTT. It yields the protein CASSLDPGTTNEKLFF. The chain has TRBV5-5 and TRBJ1-4; no clear D gene. This CDR3 comprises 16 residues. V was shortened by 0 bases and J by 0 bases, with 9 bases between the two germline ends. Germline CDR1 and CDR2: SGHKS and YYEKEE (reference sequence).

The rearrangement uses TRBV6-5 and TRBJ1-3; TRBD1 aligns across 9 bases. V dropped 6 bases and J dropped 8; count of bases not matched to a gene: 8. CDR3 length: 14 amino acids. Germline values: CDR1 MNHEY, CDR2 SVGAGI. In nucleotides, the CDR3 is TGTGCCAGCAGCCCAGACAGGGGGTTAGACACCATATATTTT. Amino acids: CASSPDRGLDTIYF.

V usage is TRBV5-5 and J usage is TRBJ1-5, with TRBD1 matching over 7 bases. From germline, CDR1 is SGHKS and CDR2 YYEKEE (reference sequence). CDR3 size: 14 residues. Losses at the gene ends were 2 bases for V and 6 bases for J; bases not matched to a gene: 5. Here the CDR3 reads CASSLGQVAQPQHF. CDR3 DNA: TGTGCCAGCAGCTTAGGACAGGTGGCTCAGCCCCAGCATTTT.

This clone was seen just once. The rearrangement uses TRBV6-1 and TRBJ2-2; TRBD1 agrees at 9 bases. This CDR3 has 15 amino acids. CDR1 is MNHNS, CDR2 SASEGT, per germline. The trim removed 6 bases at V and 1 base at J, leaving 3 bases unmatched. Here the CDR3 DNA reads TGTGCCAGCAGGGGACAGGGACTGAACACCGGGGAGCTGTTTTTT. Its protein is CASRGQGLNTGELFF.

The chain's CDR3 is CASSLAGAPSSYEQYV. CDR3 DNA: TGTGCCAGCAGCTTGGCGGGGGCACCGAGCTCCTACGAGCAGTACGTC. V and J are TRBV5-6 and TRBJ2-7; the D call may be TRBD1 or TRBD2 (6 bases each). V gave up 0 bases and J gave up 0 bases, with 13 bases separating them. CDR1 and CDR2 from the germline V gene are SGHDT and YYEEEE. The CDR3 runs to 16 residues.

J is TRBJ2-6 and V is TRBV9; D uncertain. Germline-derived CDR1 and CDR2 are SGDLS and YYNGEE. CDR3 length equals 18 residues. V was clipped by 0 bases and J by 3 bases, with 16 bases between them. As DNA, the CDR3 is TGTGCCAGCAGCGTAGGGGCCCCTTCTCTGCTTGGGGCCAACGTCCTGACTTTC. This sequence encodes CASSVGAPSLLGANVLTF.

This clone was observed a few times. This chain uses TRBV6-1 with TRBJ1-6; D remains ambiguous. CDR1 MNHNS and CDR2 SASEGT come from the germline V gene. The CDR3 contains 17 residues. V was shortened by 6 bases and J by 0 bases, with 15 bases between the two germline ends. The CDR3 nucleotides are TGTGCCAGCAGGGAAACCTTGGGCGGCTCCTATAATTCACCCCTCCACTTT. This gives the protein CASRETLGGSYNSPLHF.

The gene calls are TRBV7-8 and TRBJ1-3; perhaps TRBD1 as D (5 bases). Trimming removed 5 bases at V and 5 bases at J, with 13 bases between. From germline, CDR1 is SGHVS and CDR2 FQNEAQ. The CDR3 covers 14 residues. CDR3 sequence (DNA): TGTGCCAGCAGCCATTCCAGGGTCCGAAACACCATATATTTT. Its translation: CASSHSRVRNTIYF.

This chain connects TRBV19 to TRBJ1-1; 7 positions match TRBD1. CDR3 size: 13 residues. The germline gives CDR1 LNHDA, CDR2 SQIVND (reference sequence). Trimming removed 5 bases from V and 3 bases from J; junction bases left unmatched: 3. CDR3 region: CASSADRDTEAFF. CDR3 bases: TGTGCCAGTAGTGCCGACAGGGACACTGAAGCTTTCTTT.

This clone was detected only once. The chain employs TRBV6-4 and TRBJ2-3; 7 bases match TRBD2. Germline loops: CDR1 MRHNA, CDR2 SNTAGT. The CDR3 loop spans 16 amino acids. The V gene end was trimmed by 3 bases and the J gene end by 2 bases; junction bases not matched to a gene: 8. CDR3 protein: CASSDHGTTLTDTQYF. CDR3 in DNA: TGTGCCAGCAGTGATCACGGGACTACCCTCACAGATACGCAGTATTTT.

This clone has a handful of counts. This sequence joins TRBV10-2 and TRBJ2-7; no clear D. The length of the CDR3 is 12 residues. The V and J ends lost 6 bases and 1 base respectively, with 7 bases between them. Germline V gene sequence: CDR1 WSHSY, CDR2 SAAADI. Here the CDR3 DNA reads TGCGCCAGCAGGGAGCTATCCTACGAGCAGTACTTC. Translated: CASRELSYEQYF.

The rearrangement joins TRBV30 to TRBJ1-4, with a possible D match to TRBD1 (5 bases). The CDR3 contains 15 residues. Per the germline V gene, CDR1 is GTSNPN and CDR2 is SVGIG (reference sequence). With 2 bases removed from V and 4 bases from J, the gap between germline ends came to 14 bases. The CDR3 loop is CAWSPLEGLNEKLFF. DNA of the CDR3: TGTGCCTGGAGTCCCCTCGAGGGACTTAATGAAAAACTGTTTTTT.

This clone was observed a few times. The chain carries TRBV4-1 and TRBJ2-1; D call uncertain. V shed 5 bases and J shed 9 bases, with 20 bases lying between them. In germline, CDR1 is MGHRA, CDR2 YSYEKL. This CDR3 has 15 residues. The CDR3 region has the DNA TGCGCCAGCAGCGGGCACGAAGCATCCAGTCTTGAGCAGTTCTTC. Protein sequence: CASSGHEASSLEQFF.

This chain links TRBV5-1 with TRBJ2-3; D perhaps matches TRBD2 (6 bases). CDR3 length: 12 residues. The germline CDR1 and CDR2 sequences are SGHRS and YFSETQ. V was shortened by 4 bases and J by 8 bases, with 11 bases between the two germline ends. The CDR3 DNA follows: TGCGCCAGCAGCCTGTCCGGGGGTACGCAGTATTTT. It yields the protein CASSLSGGTQYF.

The chain combines TRBV5-1 with TRBJ1-6; TRBD1 aligns across 7 bases. J lost 2 bases, V lost 4 bases, and 15 bases had no gene match. This CDR3 spans 19 amino acids. The germline V gene has CDR1 SGHRS and CDR2 YFSETQ. The CDR3 loop reads CASSPTSTGMGTYNSPLHF. The CDR3 DNA reads TGCGCCAGCAGCCCTACATCGACAGGGATGGGGACCTATAATTCACCCCTCCACTTT.

CDR3 sequence reads: CASSLTGGADTQYF. In nucleotides, the CDR3 is TGTGCCAGCAGCTTAACAGGCGGGGCAGATACGCAGTATTTT. The rearrangement joins TRBV7-3 to TRBJ2-3, with D perhaps TRBD2 (6 bases). The V gene lost 0 bases and the J gene lost 4 bases, with 8 bases spanning the gap. Germline CDR1 reads SGHTA; CDR2 reads FQGTGA. CDR3 length: 14 amino acids. The variable domain in full, completed from reference TRBV7-3 and TRBJ2-3, reads GAGVSQTPSNKVTEKGKYVELRCDPISGHTALYWYRQSLGQGPEFLIYFQGTGAADDSGLPNDRFFAVRPEGSVSTLKIQRTERGDSAVYLCASSLTGGADTQYFGPGTRLTVL.